One sample yielded the 2 T cell receptor beta chains listed below, sequenced in a study of T cell responses to AZD1222 COVID-19 vaccine. Profiling relied on immunoSEQ multiplex PCR, and the TCRdb table lists in-frame clones only, not all of them. The sample lists about 120,000 clones; 85% to 90% were seen once. Sequencing was performed on peripheral blood, taken on day 0 of AZD1222 vaccination. These receptors all come from an adult in good health.

The chain joins TRBV7-9 to TRBJ2-1, with 9 bases fitting TRBD1. The CDR3 runs 16 residues. The junction had 9 bases not matched to a gene; V was cut back by 5 bases and J by 4 bases. Germline V CDR1 and CDR2: SEHNR, FQNEAQ (reference sequence). The CDR3 protein is CASSPHGDRVYNEQFF. The CDR3 DNA reads TGTGCCAGCAGCCCCCACGGGGACAGGGTGTACAATGAGCAGTTCTTC.

V is TRBV24-1 and J is TRBJ1-1; D might be TRBD1 (5 bases). Germline lookup yields CDR1 KGHDR and CDR2 SFDVKD. The V gene lost 9 bases and the J gene lost 2 bases, with 21 bases spanning the gap. The CDR3 runs 16 residues. This chain's CDR3 is CATRTKGSGSNTEAFF. As DNA, the CDR3 is TGTGCCACCCGGACGAAGGGGTCGGGGTCTAACACTGAAGCTTTCTTT.